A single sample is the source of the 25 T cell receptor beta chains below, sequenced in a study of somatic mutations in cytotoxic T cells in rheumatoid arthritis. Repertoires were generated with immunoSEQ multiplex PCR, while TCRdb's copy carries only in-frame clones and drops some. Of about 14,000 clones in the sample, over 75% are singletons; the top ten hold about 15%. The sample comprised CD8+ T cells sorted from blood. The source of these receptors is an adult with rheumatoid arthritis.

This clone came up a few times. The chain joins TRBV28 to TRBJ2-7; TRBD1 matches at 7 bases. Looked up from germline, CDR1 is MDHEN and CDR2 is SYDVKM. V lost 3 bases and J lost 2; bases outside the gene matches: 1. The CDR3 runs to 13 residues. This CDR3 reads CASSLRGPYEQYV. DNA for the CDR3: TGTGCCAGCAGTTTGAGGGGGCCCTACGAGCAGTACGTC.

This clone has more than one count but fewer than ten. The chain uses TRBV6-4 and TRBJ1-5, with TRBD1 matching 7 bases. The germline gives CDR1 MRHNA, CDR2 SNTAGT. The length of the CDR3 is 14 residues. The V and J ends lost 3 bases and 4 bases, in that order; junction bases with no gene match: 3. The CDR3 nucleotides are TGTGCCAGCAGTGAATCGGGACAGAATCAGCCCCAGCATTTT. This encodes CASSESGQNQPQHF.

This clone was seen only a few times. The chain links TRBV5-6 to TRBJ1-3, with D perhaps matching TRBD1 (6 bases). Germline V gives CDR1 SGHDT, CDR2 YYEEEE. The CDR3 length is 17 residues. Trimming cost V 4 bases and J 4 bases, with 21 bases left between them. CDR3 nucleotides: TGTGCCAGCAGCCCGACCGGGGACACATGGCGAGGAAACACCATATATTTT. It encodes CASSPTGDTWRGNTIYF. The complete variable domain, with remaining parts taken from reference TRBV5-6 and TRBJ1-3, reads DAGVTQSPTHLIKTRGQQVTLRCSPKSGHDTVSWYQQALGQGPQFIFQYYEEEERQRGNFPDRFSGHQFPNYSSELNVNALLLGDSALYLCASSPTGDTWRGNTIYFGEGSWLTVV.

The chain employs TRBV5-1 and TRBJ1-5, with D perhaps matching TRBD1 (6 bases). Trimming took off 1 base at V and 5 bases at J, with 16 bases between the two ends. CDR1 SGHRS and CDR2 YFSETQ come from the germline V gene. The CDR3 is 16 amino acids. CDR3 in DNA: TGCGCCAGCAGCTTGACGGGGGGCTCATCGGATCAGCCCCAGCATTTT. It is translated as CASSLTGGSSDQPQHF.

CDR3 DNA: TGTGCCAGTAGCCGCTCTCTCGAGCAGTACTTC. Amino acids: CASSRSLEQYF. The genes are TRBV6-1 and TRBJ2-7; D not certain. Trimming removed 9 bases from V and 6 bases from J, with 12 bases in between. The CDR3 totals 11 residues. In germline, CDR1 is MNHNS, CDR2 SASEGT.

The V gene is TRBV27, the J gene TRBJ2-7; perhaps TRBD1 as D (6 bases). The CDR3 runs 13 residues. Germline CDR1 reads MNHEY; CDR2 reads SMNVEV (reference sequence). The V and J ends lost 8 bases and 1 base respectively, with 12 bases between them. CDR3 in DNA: TGTGCCAGCGCTACCGGACAGTCCTACGAGCAGTACTTC. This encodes CASATGQSYEQYF.

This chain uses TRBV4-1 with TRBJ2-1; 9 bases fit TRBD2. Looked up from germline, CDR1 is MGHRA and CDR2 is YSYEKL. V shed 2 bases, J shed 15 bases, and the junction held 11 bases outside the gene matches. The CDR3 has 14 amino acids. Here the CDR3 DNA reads TGCGCCAGCAGCCAACCTCCCCCGGGACTAGCACTGTTCTTC. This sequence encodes CASSQPPPGLALFF.

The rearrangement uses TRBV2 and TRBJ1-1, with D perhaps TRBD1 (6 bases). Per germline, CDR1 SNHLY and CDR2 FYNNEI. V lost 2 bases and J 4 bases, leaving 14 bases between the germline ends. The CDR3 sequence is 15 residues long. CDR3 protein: CASSEYGGTGTEAFF. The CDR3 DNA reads TGTGCCAGCAGTGAATATGGGGGCACGGGCACTGAAGCTTTCTTT.

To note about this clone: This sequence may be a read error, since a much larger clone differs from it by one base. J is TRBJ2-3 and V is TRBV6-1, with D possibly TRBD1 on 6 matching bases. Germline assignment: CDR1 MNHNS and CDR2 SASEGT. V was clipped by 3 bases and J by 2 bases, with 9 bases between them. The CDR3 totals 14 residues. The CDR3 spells CASSEWDNTDTQYF. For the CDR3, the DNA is TGTGCCAGCAGTGAGTGGGACAACACAGATACGCAGTATTTT.

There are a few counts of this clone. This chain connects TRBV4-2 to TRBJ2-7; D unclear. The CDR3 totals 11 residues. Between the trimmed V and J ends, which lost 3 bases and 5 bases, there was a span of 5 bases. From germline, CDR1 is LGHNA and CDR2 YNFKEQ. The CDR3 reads CASSQGDEQYF. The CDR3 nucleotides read TGTGCCAGCAGCCAGGGTGACGAGCAGTACTTC.

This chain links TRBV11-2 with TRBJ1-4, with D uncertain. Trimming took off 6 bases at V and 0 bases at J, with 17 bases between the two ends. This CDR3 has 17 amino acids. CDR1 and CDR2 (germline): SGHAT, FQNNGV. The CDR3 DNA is TGTGCCAGCAGACCCACACGCGAAAATACAACTAATGAAAAACTGTTTTTT. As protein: CASRPTRENTTNEKLFF.

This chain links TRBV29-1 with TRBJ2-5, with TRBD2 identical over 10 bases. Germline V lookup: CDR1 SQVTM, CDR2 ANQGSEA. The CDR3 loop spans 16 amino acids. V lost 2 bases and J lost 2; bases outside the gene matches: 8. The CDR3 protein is CSVETGLALGQETQYF. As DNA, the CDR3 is TGCAGCGTTGAAACGGGACTAGCGCTGGGTCAAGAGACCCAGTACTTC.

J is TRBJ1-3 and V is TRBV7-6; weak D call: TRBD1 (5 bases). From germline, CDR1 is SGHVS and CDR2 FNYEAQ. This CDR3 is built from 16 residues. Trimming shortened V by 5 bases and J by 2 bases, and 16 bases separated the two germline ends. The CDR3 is CASSRQGSGAGNTIYF. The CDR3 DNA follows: TGTGCCAGCAGCCGCCAAGGTTCGGGGGCTGGAAACACCATATATTTT.

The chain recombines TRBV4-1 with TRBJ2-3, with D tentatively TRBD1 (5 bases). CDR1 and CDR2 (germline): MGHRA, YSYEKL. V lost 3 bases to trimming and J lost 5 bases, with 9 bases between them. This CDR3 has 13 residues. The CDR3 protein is CASSHRAEDTQYF. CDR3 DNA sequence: TGCGCCAGCAGCCACAGGGCTGAAGATACGCAGTATTTT.

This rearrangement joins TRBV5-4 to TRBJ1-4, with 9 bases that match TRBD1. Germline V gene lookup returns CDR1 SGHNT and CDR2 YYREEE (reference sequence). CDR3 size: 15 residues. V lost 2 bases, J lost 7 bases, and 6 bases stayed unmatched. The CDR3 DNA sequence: TGTGCCAGCAGCTTTGCCGGACAGGGGCTTGAAAAACTGTTTTTT. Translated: CASSFAGQGLEKLFF. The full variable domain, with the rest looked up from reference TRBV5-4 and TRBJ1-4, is ETGVTQSPTHLIKTRGQQVTLRCSSQSGHNTVSWYQQALGQGPQFIFQYYREEENGRGNFPPRFSGLQFPNYSSELNVNALELDDSALYLCASSFAGQGLEKLFFGSGTQLSVL.

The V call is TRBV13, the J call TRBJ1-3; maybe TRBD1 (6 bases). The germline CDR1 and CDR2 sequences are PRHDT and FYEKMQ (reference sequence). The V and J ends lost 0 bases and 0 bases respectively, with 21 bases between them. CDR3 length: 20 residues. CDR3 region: CASSLGRFRGAPISGNTIYF. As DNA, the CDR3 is TGTGCCAGCAGCTTAGGCCGTTTTAGGGGGGCACCAATCTCTGGAAACACCATATATTTT.

Here the CDR3 reads CASTLTGGGDYGYTF. The CDR3 DNA follows: TGTGCCAGTACCCTGACAGGGGGCGGTGACTATGGCTACACCTTC. This rearrangement joins TRBV19 to TRBJ1-2, with 10 nucleotides matching TRBD1. CDR1 LNHDA and CDR2 SQIVND come from the germline V gene (reference sequence). The V segment lost 7 bases and the J segment 3 bases; nucleotides outside the gene matches: 8. The CDR3 is made up of 15 amino acids. The whole variable domain, remainder taken from reference TRBV19 and TRBJ1-2, is DGGITQSPKYLFRKEGQNVTLSCEQNLNHDAMYWYRQDPGQGLRLIYYSQIVNDFQKGDIAEGYSVSREKKESFPLTVTSAQKNPTAFYLCASTLTGGGDYGYTFGSGTRLTVV.

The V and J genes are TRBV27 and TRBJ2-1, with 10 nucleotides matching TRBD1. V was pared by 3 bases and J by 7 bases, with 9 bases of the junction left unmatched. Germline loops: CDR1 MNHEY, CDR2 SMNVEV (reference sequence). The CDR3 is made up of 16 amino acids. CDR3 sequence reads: CASSFQDRGQGNEQFF. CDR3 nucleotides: TGTGCCAGCAGTTTCCAAGACAGGGGGCAAGGGAATGAGCAGTTCTTC.

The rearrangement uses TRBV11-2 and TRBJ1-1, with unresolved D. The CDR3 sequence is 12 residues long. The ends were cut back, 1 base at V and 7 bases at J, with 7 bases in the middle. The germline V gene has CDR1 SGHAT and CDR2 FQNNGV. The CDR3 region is CASSLGGHEAFF. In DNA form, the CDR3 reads TGTGCCAGCAGCTTAGGCGGCCATGAAGCTTTCTTT.

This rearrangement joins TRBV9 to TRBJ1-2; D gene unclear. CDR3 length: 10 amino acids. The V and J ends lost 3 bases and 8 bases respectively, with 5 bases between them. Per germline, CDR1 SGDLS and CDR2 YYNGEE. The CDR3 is CASSGWGYTF. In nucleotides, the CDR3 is TGTGCCAGCAGCGGATGGGGCTACACCTTC. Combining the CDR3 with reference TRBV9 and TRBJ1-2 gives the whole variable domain DSGVTQTPKHLITATGQRVTLRCSPRSGDLSVYWYQQSLDQGLQFLIQYYNGEERAKGNILERFSAQQFPDLHSELNLSSLELGDSALYFCASSGWGYTFGSGTRLTVV.

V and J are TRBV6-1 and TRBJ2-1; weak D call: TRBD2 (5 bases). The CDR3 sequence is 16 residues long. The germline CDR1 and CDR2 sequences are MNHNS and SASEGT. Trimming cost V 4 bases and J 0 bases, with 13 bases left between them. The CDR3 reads CASSVRGLNSYNEQFF. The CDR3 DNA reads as TGTGCCAGCAGTGTGCGAGGACTCAACTCCTACAATGAGCAGTTCTTC.

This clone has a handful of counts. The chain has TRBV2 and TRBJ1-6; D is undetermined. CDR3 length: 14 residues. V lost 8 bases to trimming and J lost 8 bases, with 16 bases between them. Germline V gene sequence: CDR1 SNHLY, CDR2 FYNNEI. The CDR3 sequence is CASCYRELYSPLHF. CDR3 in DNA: TGTGCCAGCTGTTACCGGGAGCTTTATTCACCCCTCCACTTT. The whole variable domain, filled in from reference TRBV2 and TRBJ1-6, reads EPEVTQTPSHQVTQMGQEVILRCVPISNHLYFYWYRQILGQKVEFLVSFYNNEISEKSEIFDDQFSVERPDGSNFTLKIRSTKLEDSAMYFCASCYRELYSPLHFGNGTRLTVT.

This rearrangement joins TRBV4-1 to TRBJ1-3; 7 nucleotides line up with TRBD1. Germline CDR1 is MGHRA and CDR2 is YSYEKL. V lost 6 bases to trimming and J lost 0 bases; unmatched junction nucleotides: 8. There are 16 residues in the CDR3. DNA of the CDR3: TGCGCCAGCAGTCTTATCCAGGGGGACTCTGGAAACACCATATATTTT. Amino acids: CASSLIQGDSGNTIYF.

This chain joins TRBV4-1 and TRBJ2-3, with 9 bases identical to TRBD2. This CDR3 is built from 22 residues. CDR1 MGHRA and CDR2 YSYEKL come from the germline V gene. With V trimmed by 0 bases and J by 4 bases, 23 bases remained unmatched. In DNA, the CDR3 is TGCGCCAGCAGCCAAGAGGGTACGGACGGCGGGGGGGCCGTTGCAGTTGCAGATACGCAGTATTTT. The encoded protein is CASSQEGTDGGGAVAVADTQYF.

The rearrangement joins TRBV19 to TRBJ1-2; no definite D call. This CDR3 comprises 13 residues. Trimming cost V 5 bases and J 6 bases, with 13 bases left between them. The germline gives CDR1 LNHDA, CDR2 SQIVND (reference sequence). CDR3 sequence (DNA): TGTGCCAGTAGTTCCGGCAGAAGGAATGGCTACACCTTC. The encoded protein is CASSSGRRNGYTF.